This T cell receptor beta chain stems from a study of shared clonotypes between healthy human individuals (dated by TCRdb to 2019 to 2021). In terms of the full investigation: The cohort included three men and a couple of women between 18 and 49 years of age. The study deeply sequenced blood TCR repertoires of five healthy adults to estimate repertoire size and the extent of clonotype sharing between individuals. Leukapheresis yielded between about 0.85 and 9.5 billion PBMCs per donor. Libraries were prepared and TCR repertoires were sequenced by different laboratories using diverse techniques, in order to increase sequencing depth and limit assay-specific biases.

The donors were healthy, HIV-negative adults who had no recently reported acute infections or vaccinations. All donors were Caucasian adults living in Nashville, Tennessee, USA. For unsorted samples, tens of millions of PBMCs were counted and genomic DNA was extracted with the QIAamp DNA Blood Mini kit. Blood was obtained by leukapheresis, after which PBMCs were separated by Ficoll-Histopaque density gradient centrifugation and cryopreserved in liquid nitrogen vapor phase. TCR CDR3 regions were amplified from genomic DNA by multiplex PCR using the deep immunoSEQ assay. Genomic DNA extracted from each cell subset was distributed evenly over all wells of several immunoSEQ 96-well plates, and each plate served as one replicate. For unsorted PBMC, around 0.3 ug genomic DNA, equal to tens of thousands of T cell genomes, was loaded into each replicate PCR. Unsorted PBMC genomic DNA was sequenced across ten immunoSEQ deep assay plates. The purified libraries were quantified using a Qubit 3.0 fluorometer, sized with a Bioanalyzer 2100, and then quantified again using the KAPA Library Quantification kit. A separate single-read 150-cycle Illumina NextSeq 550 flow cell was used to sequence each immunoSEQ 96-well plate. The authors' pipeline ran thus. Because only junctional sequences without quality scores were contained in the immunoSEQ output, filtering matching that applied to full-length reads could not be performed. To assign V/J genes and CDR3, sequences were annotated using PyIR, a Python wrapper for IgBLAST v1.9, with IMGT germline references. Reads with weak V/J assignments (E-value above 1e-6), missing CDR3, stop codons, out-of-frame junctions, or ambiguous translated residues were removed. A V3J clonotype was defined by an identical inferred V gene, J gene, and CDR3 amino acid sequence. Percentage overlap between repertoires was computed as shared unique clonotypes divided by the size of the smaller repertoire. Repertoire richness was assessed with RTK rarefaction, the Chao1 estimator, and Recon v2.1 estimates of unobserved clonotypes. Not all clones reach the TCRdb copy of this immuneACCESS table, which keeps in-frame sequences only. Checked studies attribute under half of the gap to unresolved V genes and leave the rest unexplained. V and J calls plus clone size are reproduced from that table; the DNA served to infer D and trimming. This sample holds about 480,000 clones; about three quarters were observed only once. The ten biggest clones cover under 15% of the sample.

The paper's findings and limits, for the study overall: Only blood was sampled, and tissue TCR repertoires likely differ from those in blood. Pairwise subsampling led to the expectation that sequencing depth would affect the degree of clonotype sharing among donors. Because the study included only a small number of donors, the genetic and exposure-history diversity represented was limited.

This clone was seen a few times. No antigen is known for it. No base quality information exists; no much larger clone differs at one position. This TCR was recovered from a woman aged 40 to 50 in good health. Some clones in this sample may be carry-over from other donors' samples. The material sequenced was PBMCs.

The CDR3 region reads CATTGRENTEAFF. At the DNA level, the sequence is TGTGCCACGACAGGGCGAGAGAACACTGAAGCTTTCTTT. In this chain, TRBV10-3 is recombined with TRBJ1-1; 7 middle bases align to TRBD1. V trim: 10 bases; J trim: 1 base; unmatched bases: 6. From cysteine to phenylalanine, the CDR3 is 13 amino acids long. Just the 39-base CDR3 DNA is kept, in frame starting at base 1. CDR1 is given as ENHRY and CDR2 as SYGVKD, both from the germline V gene.